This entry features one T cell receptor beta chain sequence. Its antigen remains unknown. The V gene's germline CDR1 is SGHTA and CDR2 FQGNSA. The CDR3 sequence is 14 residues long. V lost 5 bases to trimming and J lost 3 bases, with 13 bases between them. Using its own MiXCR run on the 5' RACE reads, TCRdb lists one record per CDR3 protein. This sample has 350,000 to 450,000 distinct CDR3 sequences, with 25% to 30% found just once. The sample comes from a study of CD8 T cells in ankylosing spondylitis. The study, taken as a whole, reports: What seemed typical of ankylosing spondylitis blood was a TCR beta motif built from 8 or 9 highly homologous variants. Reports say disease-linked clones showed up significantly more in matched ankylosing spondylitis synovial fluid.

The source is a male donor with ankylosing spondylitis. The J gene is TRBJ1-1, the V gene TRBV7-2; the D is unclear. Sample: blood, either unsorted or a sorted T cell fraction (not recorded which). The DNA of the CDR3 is TGTGCCAGCAGCCCCTTTATGGTTTACACTGAAGCTTTCTTT. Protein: CASSPFMVYTEAFF.